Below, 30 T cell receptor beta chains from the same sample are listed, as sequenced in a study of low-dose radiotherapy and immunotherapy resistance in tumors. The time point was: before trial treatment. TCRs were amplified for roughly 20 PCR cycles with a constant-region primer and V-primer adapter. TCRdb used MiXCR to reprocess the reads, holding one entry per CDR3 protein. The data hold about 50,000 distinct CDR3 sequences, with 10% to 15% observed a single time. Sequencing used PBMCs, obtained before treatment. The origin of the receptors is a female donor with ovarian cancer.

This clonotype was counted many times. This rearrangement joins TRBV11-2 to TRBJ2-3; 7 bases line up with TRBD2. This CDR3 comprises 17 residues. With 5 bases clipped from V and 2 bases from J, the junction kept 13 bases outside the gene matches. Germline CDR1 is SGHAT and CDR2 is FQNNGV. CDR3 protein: CASSGSMTGGITDTQYF. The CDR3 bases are TGTGCCAGCAGCGGCTCAATGACGGGGGGAATCACAGATACGCAGTATTTT.

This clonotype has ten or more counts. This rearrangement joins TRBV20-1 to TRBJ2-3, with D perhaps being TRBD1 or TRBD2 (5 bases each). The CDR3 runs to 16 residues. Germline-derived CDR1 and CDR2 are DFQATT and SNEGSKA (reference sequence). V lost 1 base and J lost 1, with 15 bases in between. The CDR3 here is CSARAGAALRTDTQYF. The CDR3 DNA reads TGCAGTGCTAGAGCCGGGGCCGCCCTTCGCACAGATACGCAGTATTTT.

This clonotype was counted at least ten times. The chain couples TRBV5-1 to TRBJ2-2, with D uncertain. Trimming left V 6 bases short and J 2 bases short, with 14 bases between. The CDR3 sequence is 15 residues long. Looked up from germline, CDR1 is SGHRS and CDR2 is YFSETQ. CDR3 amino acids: CASKNGRENTGELFF. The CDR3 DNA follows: TGCGCCAGCAAGAACGGCAGAGAAAACACCGGGGAGCTGTTTTTT.

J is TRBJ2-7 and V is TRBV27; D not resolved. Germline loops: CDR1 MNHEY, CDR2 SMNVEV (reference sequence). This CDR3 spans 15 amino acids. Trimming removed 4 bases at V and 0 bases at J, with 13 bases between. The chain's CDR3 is CASSSSKESSYEQYF. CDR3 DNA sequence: TGTGCCAGCAGTTCGTCAAAAGAAAGCTCCTACGAGCAGTACTTC.

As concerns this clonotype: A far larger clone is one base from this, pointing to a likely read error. This CDR3 is CASSEAPGFNQPQHF. Written as DNA, the CDR3 is TGTGCCAGCAGTGAAGCGCCGGGGTTCAATCAGCCCCAGCATTTT. V and J are TRBV6-5 and TRBJ1-5; no reliable D call. Germline V gene sequence: CDR1 MNHEY, CDR2 SVGAGI. The CDR3 is made up of 15 amino acids. The germline V and J ends were trimmed by 5 bases and 3 bases, with 14 bases remaining between them.

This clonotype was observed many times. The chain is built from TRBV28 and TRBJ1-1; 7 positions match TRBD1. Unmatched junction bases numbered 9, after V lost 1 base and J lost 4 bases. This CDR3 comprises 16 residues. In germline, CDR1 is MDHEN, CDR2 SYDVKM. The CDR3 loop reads CASSLSVRGPGTEAFF. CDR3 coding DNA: TGTGCCAGCAGTTTATCTGTGAGGGGGCCTGGCACTGAAGCTTTCTTT.

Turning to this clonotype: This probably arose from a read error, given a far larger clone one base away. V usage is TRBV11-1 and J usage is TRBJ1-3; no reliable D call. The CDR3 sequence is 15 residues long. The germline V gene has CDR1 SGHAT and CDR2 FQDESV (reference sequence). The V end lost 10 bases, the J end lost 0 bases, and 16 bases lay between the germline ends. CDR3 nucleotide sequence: TGTGCCAACAGTCCTGGTGACCGCTCTGGAAACACCATATATTTT. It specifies CANSPGDRSGNTIYF.

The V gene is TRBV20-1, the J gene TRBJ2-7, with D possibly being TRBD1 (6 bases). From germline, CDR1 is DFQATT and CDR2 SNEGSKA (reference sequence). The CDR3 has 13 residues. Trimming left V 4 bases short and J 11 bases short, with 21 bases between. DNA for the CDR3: TGCAGTGCTAATGACAGGTTCTACGAAGAGGAGTACTTC. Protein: CSANDRFYEEEYF.

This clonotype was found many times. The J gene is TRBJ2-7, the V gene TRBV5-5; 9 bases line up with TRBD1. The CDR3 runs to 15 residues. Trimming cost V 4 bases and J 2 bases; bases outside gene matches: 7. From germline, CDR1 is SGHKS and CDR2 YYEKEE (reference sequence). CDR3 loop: CASSVTGGGTYEQYF. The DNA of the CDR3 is TGTGCCAGCAGCGTGACAGGGGGGGGTACCTACGAGCAGTACTTC.

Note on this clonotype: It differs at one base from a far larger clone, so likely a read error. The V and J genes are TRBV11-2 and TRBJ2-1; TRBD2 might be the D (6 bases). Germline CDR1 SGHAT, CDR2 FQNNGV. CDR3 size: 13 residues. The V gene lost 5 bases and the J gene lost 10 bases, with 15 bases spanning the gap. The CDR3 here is CASSHGTSYEQFF. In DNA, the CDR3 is TGTGCCAGCAGCCACGGGACTTCCTACGAGCAGTTCTTC.

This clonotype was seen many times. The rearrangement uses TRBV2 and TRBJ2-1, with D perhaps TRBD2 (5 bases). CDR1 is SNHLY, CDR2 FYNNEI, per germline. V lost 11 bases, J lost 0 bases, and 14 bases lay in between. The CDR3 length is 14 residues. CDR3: CASRGISSYNEQFF. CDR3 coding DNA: TGTGCCTCCAGAGGGATAAGCTCCTACAATGAGCAGTTCTTC.

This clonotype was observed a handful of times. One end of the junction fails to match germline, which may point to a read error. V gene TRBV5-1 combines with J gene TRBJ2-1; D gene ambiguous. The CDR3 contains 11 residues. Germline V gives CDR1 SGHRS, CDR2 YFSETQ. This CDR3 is CASSSSLEQFF. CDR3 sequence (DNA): TGTGCCAGCAGCTCTTCGTTGGAGCAGTTCTTC.

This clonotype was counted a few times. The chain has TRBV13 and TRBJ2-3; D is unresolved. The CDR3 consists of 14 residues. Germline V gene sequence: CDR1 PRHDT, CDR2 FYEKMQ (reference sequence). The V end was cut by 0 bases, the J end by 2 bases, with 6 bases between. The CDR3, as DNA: TGTGCCAGCAGCTTAGGGCGCCTCACAGATACGCAGTATTTT. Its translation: CASSLGRLTDTQYF.

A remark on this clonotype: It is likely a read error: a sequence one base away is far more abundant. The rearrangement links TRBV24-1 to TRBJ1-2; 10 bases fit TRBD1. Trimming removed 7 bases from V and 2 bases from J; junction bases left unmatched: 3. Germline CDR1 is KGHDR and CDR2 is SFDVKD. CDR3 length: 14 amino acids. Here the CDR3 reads CATRGGQGNYGYTF. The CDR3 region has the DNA TGTGCCACCAGGGGGGGACAGGGGAACTATGGCTACACCTTC.

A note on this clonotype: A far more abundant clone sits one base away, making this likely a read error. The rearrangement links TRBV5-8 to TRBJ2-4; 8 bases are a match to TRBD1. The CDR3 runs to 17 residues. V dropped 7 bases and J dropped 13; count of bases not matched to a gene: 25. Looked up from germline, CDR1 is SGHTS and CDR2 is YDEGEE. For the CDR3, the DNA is TGTGCCAGCGCTGAGGGCAGGGGGCAGTTTTCCTACAATGAGCAGTACTTC. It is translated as CASAEGRGQFSYNEQYF.

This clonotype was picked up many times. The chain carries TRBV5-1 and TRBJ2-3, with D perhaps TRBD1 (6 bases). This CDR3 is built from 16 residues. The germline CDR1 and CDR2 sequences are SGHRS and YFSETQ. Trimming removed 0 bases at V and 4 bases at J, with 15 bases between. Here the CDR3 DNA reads TGCGCCAGCAGCTTGGCCGGGCAGGGGATGGCAGATACGCAGTATTTT. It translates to CASSLAGQGMADTQYF.

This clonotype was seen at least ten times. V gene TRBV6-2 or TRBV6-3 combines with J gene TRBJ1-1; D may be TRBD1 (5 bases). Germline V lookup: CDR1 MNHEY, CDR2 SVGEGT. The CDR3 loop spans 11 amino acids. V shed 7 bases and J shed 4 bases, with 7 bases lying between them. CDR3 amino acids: CASTQGTEAFF. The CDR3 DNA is TGTGCCAGCACCCAGGGCACTGAAGCTTTCTTT.

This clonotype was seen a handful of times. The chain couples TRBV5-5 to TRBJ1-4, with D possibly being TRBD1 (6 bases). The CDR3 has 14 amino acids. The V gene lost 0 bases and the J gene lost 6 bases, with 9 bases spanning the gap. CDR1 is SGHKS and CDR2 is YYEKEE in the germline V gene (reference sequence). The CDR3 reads CASSLVRGDEKLFF. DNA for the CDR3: TGTGCCAGCAGCTTGGTGAGGGGGGATGAAAAACTGTTTTTT. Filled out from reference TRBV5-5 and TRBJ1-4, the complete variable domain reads DAGVTQSPTHLIKTRGQQVTLRCSPISGHKSVSWYQQVLGQGPQFIFQYYEKEERGRGNFPDRFSARQFPNYSSELNVNALLLGDSALYLCASSLVRGDEKLFFGSGTQLSVL.

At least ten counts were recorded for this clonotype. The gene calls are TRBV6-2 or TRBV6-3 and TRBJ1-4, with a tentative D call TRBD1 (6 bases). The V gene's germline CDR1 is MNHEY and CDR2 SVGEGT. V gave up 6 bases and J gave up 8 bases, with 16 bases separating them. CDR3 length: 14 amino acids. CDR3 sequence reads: CASRLDSRDEKLFF. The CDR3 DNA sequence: TGTGCCAGCAGGCTGGACAGCAGGGACGAAAAACTGTTTTTT.

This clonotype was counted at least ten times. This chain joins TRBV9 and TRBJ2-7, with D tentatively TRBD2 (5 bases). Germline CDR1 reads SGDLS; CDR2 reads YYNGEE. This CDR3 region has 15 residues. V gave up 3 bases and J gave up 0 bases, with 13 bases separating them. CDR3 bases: TGTGCCAGCAGCGCCGAGGGTAGGAGCTCCTACGAGCAGTACTTC. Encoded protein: CASSAEGRSSYEQYF. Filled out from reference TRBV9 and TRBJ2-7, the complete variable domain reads DSGVTQTPKHLITATGQRVTLRCSPRSGDLSVYWYQQSLDQGLQFLIQYYNGEERAKGNILERFSAQQFPDLHSELNLSSLELGDSALYFCASSAEGRSSYEQYFGPGTRLTVT.

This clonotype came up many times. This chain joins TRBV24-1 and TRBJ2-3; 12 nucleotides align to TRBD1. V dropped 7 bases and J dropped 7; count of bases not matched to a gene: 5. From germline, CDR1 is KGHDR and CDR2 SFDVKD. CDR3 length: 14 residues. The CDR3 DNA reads TGTGCCACCAGCGGGACAGGGGGCGGAAATACGCAGTATTTT. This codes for CATSGTGGGNTQYF.

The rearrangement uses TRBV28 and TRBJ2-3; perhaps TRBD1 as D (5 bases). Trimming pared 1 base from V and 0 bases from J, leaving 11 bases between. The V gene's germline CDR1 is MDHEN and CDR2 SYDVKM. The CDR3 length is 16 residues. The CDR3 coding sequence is TGTGCCAGCAGTTTATACTACAGGACAAGCACAGATACGCAGTATTTT. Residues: CASSLYYRTSTDTQYF.

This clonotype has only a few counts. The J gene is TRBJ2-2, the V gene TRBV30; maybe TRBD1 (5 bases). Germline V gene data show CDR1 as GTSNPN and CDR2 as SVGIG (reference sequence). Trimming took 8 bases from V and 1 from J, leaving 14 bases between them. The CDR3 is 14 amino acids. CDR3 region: CAGYADRNTGELFF. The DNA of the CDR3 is TGTGCCGGATATGCAGACAGGAACACCGGGGAGCTGTTTTTT.

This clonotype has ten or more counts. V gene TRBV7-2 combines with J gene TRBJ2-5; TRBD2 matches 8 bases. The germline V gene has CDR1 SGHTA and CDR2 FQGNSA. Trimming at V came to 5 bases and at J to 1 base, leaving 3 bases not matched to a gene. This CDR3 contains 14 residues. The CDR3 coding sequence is TGTGCCAGCAGCCATAGCGGGGCCCAAGAGACCCAGTACTTC. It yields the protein CASSHSGAQETQYF.

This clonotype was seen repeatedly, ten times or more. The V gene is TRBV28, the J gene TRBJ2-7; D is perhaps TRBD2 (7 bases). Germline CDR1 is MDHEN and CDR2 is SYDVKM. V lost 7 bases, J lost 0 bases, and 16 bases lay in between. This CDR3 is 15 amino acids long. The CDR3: CASTTGGGGSYEQYF. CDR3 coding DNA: TGTGCCAGCACAACTGGGGGGGGCGGCTCCTACGAGCAGTACTTC.

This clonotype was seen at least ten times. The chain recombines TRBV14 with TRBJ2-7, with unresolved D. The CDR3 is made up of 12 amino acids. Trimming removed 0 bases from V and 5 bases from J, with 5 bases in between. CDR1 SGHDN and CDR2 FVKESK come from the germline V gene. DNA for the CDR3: TGTGCCAGCAGCCAAGAATTCGACGAGCAGTACTTC. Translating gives CASSQEFDEQYF.

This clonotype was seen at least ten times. The CDR3 DNA reads as TGTGCCAGCAGCCACAGTCTAAAGTTGGATACGCAGTATTTT. Protein: CASSHSLKLDTQYF. This sequence joins TRBV3-1 and TRBJ2-3; D is unresolved. This CDR3 has 14 amino acids. Germline-derived CDR1 and CDR2 are LGHDT and YNNKEL (reference sequence). The ends were cut back, 3 bases at V and 6 bases at J, with 13 bases in the middle.

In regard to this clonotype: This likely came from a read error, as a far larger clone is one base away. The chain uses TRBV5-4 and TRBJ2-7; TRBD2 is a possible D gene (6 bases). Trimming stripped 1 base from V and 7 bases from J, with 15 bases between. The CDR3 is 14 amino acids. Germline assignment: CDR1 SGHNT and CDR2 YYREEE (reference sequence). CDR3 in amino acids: CASSLPGSHNEQYF. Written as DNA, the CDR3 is TGTGCCAGCAGCTTGCCCGGGAGCCACAATGAGCAGTACTTC.

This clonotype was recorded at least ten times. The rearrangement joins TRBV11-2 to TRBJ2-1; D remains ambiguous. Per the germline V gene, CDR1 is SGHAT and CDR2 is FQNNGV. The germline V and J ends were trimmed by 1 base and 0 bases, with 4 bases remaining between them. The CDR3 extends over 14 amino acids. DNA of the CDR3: TGTGCCAGCAGCTTAGTAATCTCCTACAATGAGCAGTTCTTC. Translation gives CASSLVISYNEQFF.

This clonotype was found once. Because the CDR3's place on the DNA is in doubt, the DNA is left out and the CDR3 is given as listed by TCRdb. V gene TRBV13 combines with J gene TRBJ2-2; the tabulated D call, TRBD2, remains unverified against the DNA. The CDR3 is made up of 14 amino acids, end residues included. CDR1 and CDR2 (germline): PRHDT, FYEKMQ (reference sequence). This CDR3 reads CASSVSGTGELFFF.